Listed below are T cell receptor beta chains from one sample, sequenced in a study of human T cells and chemical hapten exposure. TCRdb re-called the RACE reads with MiXCR, one entry per CDR3 protein. This table holds more than 150,000 distinct CDR3 sequences, 24% found once. Sequencing was performed on whole blood, taken in connection with sensitization to the hapten diphenylcyclopropenone (DPC). These receptors were collected from a woman between 40 and 50 years old with alopecia areata. Some clones in this sample may be carry-over from other donors' samples. Each CDR3 is given with its conserved first and last residue. Fields, in order: clone size, D gene, J gene, V gene, CDR3 protein, CDR3 DNA. D genes are given only for firm matches. A row's size may be missing; if present it is once, few, many or a size class.

few	-	TRBJ1-4	TRBV30	CAWNPRLDEKLFF	TGTGCCTGGAACCCAAGACTGGATGAAAAACTGTTTTTT
-	-	TRBJ2-1	TRBV20-1	CSARVPGYSYNEQFF	TGCAGTGCTAGAGTGCCGGGATACTCCTACAATGAGCAGTTCTTC
few	-	TRBJ2-3	TRBV28	CASRPDSFTQYF	TGTGCCAGCAGGCCCGACTCATTCACGCAGTATTTT
few	TRBD2	TRBJ2-7	TRBV5-1	CASSFLAGGQEQYF	TGCGCCAGCAGCTTTCTAGCGGGAGGGCAAGAGCAGTACTTC
few	-	TRBJ2-7	TRBV6-2/TRBV6-3	CASLSPTISPHEQYF	TGTGCCAGCCTATCTCCGACTATATCCCCCCACGAGCAGTACTTC
once	TRBD1	TRBJ1-6	TRBV5-6	CASSLKETGVYNSPLHF	TGTGCCAGCAGCTTGAAAGAGACAGGGGTTTATAATTCACCCCTCCACTTT
-	-	TRBJ2-3	TRBV28	CASSRAYRTDTQYF	TGTGCCAGCAGCCGCGCCTACCGCACAGATACGCAGTATTTT
few	TRBD1	TRBJ1-1	TRBV29-1	CSARGGGNPEAFF	TGCAGCGCGCGAGGGGGCGGGAATCCTGAAGCTTTCTTT
-	-	TRBJ2-7	TRBV5-1	CASSGGGTARTYEQYF	TGCGCCAGCAGCGGCGGGGGGACAGCGAGAACCTACGAGCAGTACTTC
many	-	TRBJ2-7	TRBV6-2/TRBV6-3	CASSRPPGYEQYF	TGTGCCAGCAGTCGCCCCCCGGGCTACGAGCAGTACTTC
-	-	TRBJ2-7	TRBV7-2	CASSKSGGGEQYF	TGTGCCAGCAGTAAGTCAGGGGGAGGCGAGCAGTACTTC
once	TRBD1	TRBJ2-5	TRBV20-1	CSAGDRGLETQYF	TGCAGTGCGGGGGACAGGGGGCTAGAGACCCAGTACTTC
-	-	TRBJ1-6	TRBV6-5	CASSYSLASYNSPLHF	TGTGCCAGCAGTTACTCATTGGCTTCCTATAATTCACCCCTCCACTTT
many	TRBD2	TRBJ2-3	TRBV28	CASSWGLAGDPDTQYF	TGTGCCAGCAGTTGGGGACTAGCGGGAGACCCAGATACGCAGTATTTT
few	-	TRBJ2-1	TRBV15	CATSGFGQGSYNEQFF	-
few	-	TRBJ1-5	TRBV29-1	CSVRGGSNQPQHF	TGCAGCGTTCGTGGGGGGAGCAATCAGCCCCAGCATTTT
-	TRBD2	TRBJ2-1	TRBV7-9	CASSLVAGVRNEQFF	TGTGCCAGCAGCTTAGTAGCGGGAGTAAGAAATGAGCAGTTCTTC
-	-	TRBJ1-2	TRBV7-9	CASSFVYGYGYTF	TGTGCCAGCAGCTTCGTTTATGGCTATGGCTACACCTTC
few	TRBD1	TRBJ1-1	TRBV29-1	CSVSRGHGSQAFF	TGCAGCGTAAGCAGGGGGCACGGCTCCCAAGCTTTCTTT
-	-	TRBJ2-3	TRBV5-1	CASSLVRADTQYF	TGCGCCAGCAGCTTGGTTAGGGCAGATACGCAGTATTTT
-	-	TRBJ2-7	TRBV9	CASSAAGRGIYEQYF	TGTGCCAGCAGCGCCGCCGGAAGGGGTATCTACGAGCAGTACTTC
few	TRBD2	TRBJ2-5	TRBV5-6	CASSRVIVSGSVTQYF	TGTGCCAGCAGCCGTGTTATAGTTAGCGGGAGTGTGACCCAGTACTTC
-	-	TRBJ2-3	TRBV2	CASSRLDQDTQYF	TGTGCCAGCAGCCGTCTAGACCAAGATACGCAGTATTTT
few	-	TRBJ2-7	TRBV2	CASSDAAAAAYEQYF	TGTGCCAGCAGTGATGCGGCGGCGGCGGCCTACGAGCAGTACTTC
few	TRBD2	TRBJ2-2	TRBV29-1	CSVMASGNPGELFF	TGCAGCGTTATGGCTAGCGGGAACCCCGGGGAGCTGTTTTTT
few	-	TRBJ2-7	TRBV10-3	CAISEVREQYF	TGTGCCATCAGTGAGGTGAGGGAGCAGTACTTC
few	TRBD1	TRBJ1-2	TRBV10-3	CAISGTGTAYGYTF	TGTGCCATCAGCGGAACCGGGACAGCCTATGGCTACACCTTC
-	-	TRBJ2-6	TRBV18	CASQEQYSGANVLTF	TGTGCCAGCCAAGAGCAGTACTCTGGGGCCAACGTCCTGACTTTC
few	-	TRBJ1-6	TRBV20-1	CSARGPAGTNSPLHF	TGCAGTGCTAGAGGGCCAGCAGGGACCAATTCACCCCTCCACTTT
-	-	TRBJ1-1	TRBV6-6	CASSYYVGSEAFF	TGTGCCAGCAGTTACTATGTTGGTTCTGAAGCTTTCTTT
-	-	TRBJ2-3	TRBV20-1	CSGAQVLTDTQYF	TGCAGTGGCGCACAGGTTCTCACAGATACGCAGTATTTT
few	-	TRBJ1-3	TRBV9	CAIRPSHPGRRNTIYF	TGTGCCATCCGGCCCTCCCATCCAGGGCGACGAAACACCATATATTTT
-	-	TRBJ2-6	TRBV28	CASSSRVAGANVLTF	TGTGCCAGCAGTTCCAGGGTTGCCGGGGCCAACGTCCTGACTTTC
-	-	TRBJ1-5	TRBV10-3	CAIKRDSNQPQHF	TGTGCCATCAAAAGGGATAGCAATCAGCCCCAGCATTTT
few	-	TRBJ1-2	TRBV29-1	CSVEWGSSYGYTF	TGCAGCGTTGAATGGGGGAGTAGCTATGGCTACACCTTC
few	-	TRBJ1-5	TRBV28	CASSVRQSGRQPQHF	TGTGCCAGCAGTGTACGACAATCGGGGCGCCAGCCCCAGCATTTT